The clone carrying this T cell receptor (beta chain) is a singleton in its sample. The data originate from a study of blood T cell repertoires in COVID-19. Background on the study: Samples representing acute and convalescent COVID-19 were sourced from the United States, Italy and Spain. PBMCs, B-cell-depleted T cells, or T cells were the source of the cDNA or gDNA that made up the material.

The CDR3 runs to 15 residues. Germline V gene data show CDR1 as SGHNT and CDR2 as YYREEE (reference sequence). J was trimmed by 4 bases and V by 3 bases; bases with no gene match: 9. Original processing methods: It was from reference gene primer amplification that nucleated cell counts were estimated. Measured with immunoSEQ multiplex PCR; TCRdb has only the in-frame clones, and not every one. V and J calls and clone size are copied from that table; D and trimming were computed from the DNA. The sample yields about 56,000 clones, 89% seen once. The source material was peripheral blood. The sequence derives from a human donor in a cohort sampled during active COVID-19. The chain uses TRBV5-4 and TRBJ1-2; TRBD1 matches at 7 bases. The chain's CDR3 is CASSSRQGFFYGYTF. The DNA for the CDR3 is TGTGCCAGCAGCTCGAGACAGGGTTTTTTCTATGGCTACACCTTC.